The source of this T cell receptor beta chain is a study of cytomegalovirus exposure and HLA in healthy donors. Study-level points and caveats: Around 160 TCR beta chains were listed as cytomegalovirus-associated. Rare sequences made up most TCRs, while some public TCRs were found in many donors. V segments that were indistinguishable, TRBV6-2 and TRBV6-3 among them, were omitted from analysis. One variant, a missense change in DCLRE1C, was linked in a later analysis to TCR beta V- and J-gene trimming.

PCR was performed using 60 Vbeta and 13 Jbeta primers. Repertoires were generated with immunoSEQ multiplex PCR, while TCRdb's copy carries only in-frame clones and drops some. The table has some 130,000 clones, 60% to 80% seen once. This CDR3 contains 13 residues. Per germline, CDR1 MNHEY and CDR2 SMNVEV (reference sequence). V lost 6 bases to trimming and J lost 3 bases; unmatched junction nucleotides: 1. About this clone itself: Its matching antigen is unknown.

The origin of this receptor is a man aged 25-40 years in good health and CMV-seronegative. What was sequenced was PBMCs. This chain uses TRBV27 with TRBJ2-3; 9 positions agree with TRBD1. This CDR3 reads CASRGTGTDTQYF. CDR3 coding DNA: TGTGCCAGCAGGGGGACAGGGACAGATACGCAGTATTTT.